These T cell receptor beta chains were read from a single sample in a study of radiation and T cells in renal cell carcinoma. Libraries were prepared by immunoSEQ multiplex PCR; TCRdb keeps only in-frame clonotypes and omits some of them. Of about 16,000 clones in the sample, about half were seen once. Sequenced here: tumor tissue, sampled from a patient whose treatment included radiotherapy and nephrectomy. The origin of the receptors is an older woman with renal cell carcinoma. The conserved cysteine and the conserved F or W are not part of the CDR3 here.

CDR3 length | V gene | CDR3 protein
13 | TRBV10-3 | AISDPGQGANEQF
13 | TRBV7-9 | ASSSLGALYNEQF
11 | TRBV29-1 | SVVLSNPDTQY
13 | TRBV5-1 | ASSWGLASTDTQY
13 | TRBV18 | ASSPSERVSYGHT
12 | TRBV28 | ASSSHGEAQPQH
12 | TRBV7-9 | ASSLGSGPYEQY
12 | TRBV11-2 | ASSLNMGNTEAF
12 | TRBV18 | ASSPWGQGNEQF
11 | TRBV18 | ASSPYGATEAF
12 | TRBV19 | ASSREGLIYEQY
14 | TRBV9 | ASSVVGEGGNTEAF
9 | TRBV7-2 | ASSFSSHYT
11 | TRBV6-1 | ASSGTENQPQH
13 | TRBV4-1 | ASSQELSGTGELF
13 | TRBV5-6 | ASIFGQGGRYGYT
14 | TRBV5-4 | ASSLPTGLSADTQY
12 | TRBV18 | ASSELQTLSEQY
12 | TRBV5-4 | ASSFRGGGNTIY
10 | TRBV18 | ASSPRTDTQY
12 | TRBV5-1 | ASSLDGVEYEQY
14 | TRBV27 | ASRPGTSGGYNEQF
14 | TRBV9 | ASSVGTGSTRGIQY
13 | TRBV28 | ASSWPGDQSYEQY
12 | TRBV7-9 | ASSLITDNTEAF
15 | TRBV5-4 | ASSLRTSGGGTDTQY
13 | TRBV7-6 | ASSLAGTGPDTQY
14 | TRBV5-1 | ASSVGPSGTQETQY
13 | TRBV28 | ATAEIGGGHNEQF
14 | TRBV15 | ATSITGRGSSYEQY
9 | TRBV9 | ASSDNNEQF
13 | TRBV5-5 | ASSLMDLENTEAF
14 | TRBV11-3 | ASNLPPGQGRYEQY
12 | TRBV6-5 | ASSRQGQGQPQH
12 | TRBV30 | AWSVRGGSDGYT
14 | TRBV27 | ASSWGIGRGTDTQY
14 | TRBV7-2 | ASSLHRGTGGYGYT
12 | TRBV5-4 | ASSGGAAKNIQY
12 | TRBV27 | ASSARDSYDEQY
13 | TRBV9 | ASSKLGTGDYGYT
13 | TRBV9 | ASSLQGAPDQPQH
13 | TRBV27 | ASSRGTGFNIQQY
13 | TRBV7-2 | ASSLGPGSNYGYT
11 | TRBV28 | ASSSGTNYGYT
10 | TRBV30 | AWSSGGNTIY
11 | TRBV5-1 | ASRADIVGPQH
12 | TRBV9 | ASSAGLEDQPQH
11 | TRBV5-1 | ASSIGQTYEQY
10 | TRBV10-1 | ASSESGRGPF
12 | TRBV5-8 | ASVKRGGADTQY
11 | TRBV6-6 | ASSGVWAGELF
14 | TRBV7-6 | ASSLRWQGAAGELF